Each of the 10 T cell receptor beta chains below was sequenced from the same sample in a study of blood T cells in healthy people across ages. Next came a second PCR, run for about 6 to 11 cycles, which used a sample-barcoded 5' primer along with a J-beta primer mix. Each CDR3 protein gets one entry after TCRdb re-called the 5' RACE reads with MiXCR. Of a few hundred thousand distinct CDR3 sequences in the sample, 25% to 30% were seen once. The sample was blood. The receptor set was obtained from a woman in her seventies in good health.

This sequence joins TRBV20-1 and TRBJ2-3; TRBD2 matches at 13 bases. Looked up from germline, CDR1 is DFQATT and CDR2 is SNEGSKA (reference sequence). There are 14 residues in the CDR3. DNA of the CDR3: TGCAGCGCGGGACTAGCGGGGTTCACAGATACGCAGTATTTT. The encoded protein is CSAGLAGFTDTQYF.

This clonotype was observed a few times. J is TRBJ1-1 and V is TRBV9; no definite D call. The V end lost 0 bases, the J end lost 8 bases, and 14 bases lay between the germline ends. Germline CDR1 is SGDLS and CDR2 is YYNGEE. The CDR3 runs 14 residues. Here the CDR3 DNA reads TGTGCCAGCAGCGTAGTCAACCTGAGCACCGAAGCTTTCTTT. Its protein product is CASSVVNLSTEAFF.

The chain combines TRBV9 with TRBJ1-4; D perhaps matches TRBD1 (5 bases). The CDR3 length is 16 residues. With 0 bases removed from V and 8 bases from J, the gap between germline ends came to 17 bases. The germline CDR1 and CDR2 sequences are SGDLS and YYNGEE. DNA of the CDR3: TGTGCCAGCAGCGTAGGTGGGGGGGGAAGTGGAGAAAAACTGTTTTTT. It yields the protein CASSVGGGGSGEKLFF.

V usage is TRBV20-1 and J usage is TRBJ2-7, with 7 bases fitting TRBD2. The J segment lost 4 bases and the V segment lost 4 bases, leaving 10 bases of the junction unmatched. Germline V gives CDR1 DFQATT, CDR2 SNEGSKA (reference sequence). This CDR3 has 14 amino acids. CDR3 amino acids: CSAMPRRGGYEQYF. CDR3 sequence (DNA): TGCAGTGCTATGCCCCGGAGGGGAGGGTACGAGCAGTACTTC.

This chain links TRBV4-2 with TRBJ2-6; unclear D gene. Trimming removed 1 base at V and 0 bases at J, with 7 bases between. Germline assignment: CDR1 LGHNA and CDR2 YNFKEQ. CDR3 length: 16 amino acids. The CDR3 sequence: CASSQVTVSGANVLTF. The CDR3 DNA is TGTGCCAGCAGCCAAGTAACAGTCTCTGGGGCCAACGTCCTGACTTTC.

This clonotype was detected only a few times. The rearrangement joins TRBV20-1 to TRBJ2-1; TRBD2 aligns across 8 bases. The CDR3 contains 16 residues. J gave up 0 bases and V 1 base, and 5 bases lay outside the gene matches. Germline-derived CDR1 and CDR2 are DFQATT and SNEGSKA (reference sequence). CDR3 coding DNA: TGCAGTGCTAGAGCGGGAGGGGAGAGCTCCTACAATGAGCAGTTCTTC. Encoded protein: CSARAGGESSYNEQFF.

This chain links TRBV7-9 with TRBJ2-2, with D possibly TRBD2 on 5 matching bases. The CDR3 length is 15 residues. Per germline, CDR1 SEHNR and CDR2 FQNEAQ (reference sequence). The ends were cut back, 6 bases at V and 4 bases at J, with 15 bases in the middle. In DNA, the CDR3 is TGTGCCAGCAGGCCCTCTCTAGCATCCACCGGGGAGCTGTTTTTT. Its translation: CASRPSLASTGELFF.

The gene calls are TRBV7-9 and TRBJ1-2, with 9 bases aligning to TRBD1. J lost 8 bases, V lost 5 bases, and 9 bases had no gene match. This CDR3 region has 14 residues. In germline, CDR1 is SEHNR, CDR2 FQNEAQ (reference sequence). The DNA for the CDR3 is TGTGCCAGCAGCCCCGGACAGGGGATGTTCGGCTACACCTTC. Its protein product is CASSPGQGMFGYTF.

V and J are TRBV12-3 or TRBV12-4 and TRBJ1-1, with D perhaps TRBD1 (6 bases). The CDR3 length is 15 residues. With 6 bases removed from V and 3 bases from J, the gap between germline ends came to 17 bases. Here the CDR3 reads CASRNFGGRDTEAFF. For the CDR3, the DNA is TGTGCCAGCAGGAATTTTGGGGGGCGGGACACTGAAGCTTTCTTT.

The V gene is TRBV12-3 or TRBV12-4, the J gene TRBJ2-2, with TRBD1 matching over 9 bases. V gave up 5 bases and J gave up 6 bases; unmatched junction bases: 4. The CDR3 spans 14 residues. The CDR3 sequence is CASSLRQGAGELFF. CDR3 coding DNA: TGTGCCAGCAGTCTAAGACAGGGGGCCGGGGAGCTGTTTTTT.